One TCR beta chain is described in this entry. Which antigen it targets is not known. Per-nucleotide qualities are absent, and no much larger clonotype sits a single base away. This sample is drawn from a study of OX40 agonist ivuxolimab in advanced cancers. Regarding the study in general: Ivuxolimab was an agonistic, fully human IgG2 monoclonal antibody directed against OX40 (CD134), a costimulatory receptor. Of the approximately 50 patients in dose escalation, about 19 had hepatocellular carcinoma, some 15 had melanoma, 9 had renal cell carcinoma and 9 had head and neck cancer. Prior anti-PD-1, anti-PD-L1 or anti-CTLA-4 therapy was permitted, and roughly two fifths of dose-escalation patients had received checkpoint inhibitors. The paper reports the monotherapy dose-escalation portion (N of about 56 patients) of the phase I ivuxolimab trial. The dose-escalation cohort was about 87% male with a mean age of about 60 years, ranging from roughly 20 to 80. Peripheral TCRbeta sequencing aimed to test whether ivuxolimab altered TCR sequence diversity and caused clonal T-cell expansion. Intravenous ivuxolimab was administered to patients every 2 weeks at six dose levels: 0.01, 0.1, 0.3, 1.5, 3 and 10 mg/kg. Partial responses were achieved by three dose-escalation patients, of whom one had hepatocellular carcinoma and two had cutaneous melanoma.

V loses 4 bases, J loses 3 bases, and the germline ends lie 1 base apart. The CDR3 goes from the cysteine to the phenylalanine over 11 residues. Just the 33-base CDR3 DNA is kept, in frame starting at base 1. From the germline V gene, CDR1 is SGHTA and CDR2 is FQGNSA. Patients with autoimmune disease history or receiving systemic immunosuppression were excluded from the trial. Peripheral blood for TCR sequencing was collected from all dose cohorts at baseline, on cycle 4 day 1, and on cycle 7 day 1. The samples were drawn from a first-in-human, open-label, multicenter phase I dose-escalation trial of ivuxolimab. The trial enrolled adults with locally advanced or metastatic head and neck squamous cell, hepatocellular, melanoma or renal cell carcinoma. Before TCR sequencing, CD4+ and CD8+ T cells were separately sorted from peripheral blood. Here is what the overall study found, with its caveats: Which antigens the clonally expanded peripheral T cells were specific for was not determined. Clonal expansion of both CD4+ and CD8+ blood T cells was observed from baseline to week 6 at doses 0.1 to 3.0 mg/kg. Low levels of normalized T-cell clonal expansion were also seen in some nonresponding patients. After ivuxolimab, expanded clones were on average more numerous among CD8+ T cells than among CD4+ T cells. In the 0.1-3.0 mg/kg groups, partial responders had among the lowest normalized peripheral clonal expansion, particularly in CD8+ T cells.

To sequence the TCRbeta CDR3 region, genomic DNA was isolated from the sorted cells. The immunoSEQ Assay was used to sequence the TCRbeta CDR3 regions. The table comes from immuneACCESS by way of TCRdb, which keeps in-frame sequences with V and J called. Part of the clones is missing from these tables; in studies checked, under half for an unresolved V gene and the rest for unknown reasons. This sample lists 60,000 or so clones; 92% were detected once. Around 25% of the sample is held by the ten biggest clonotypes. The sequencing used CD4+ or CD8+ T cells sorted from blood, collected in a trial of the OX40 agonist ivuxolimab. This receptor was identified in an adult with an advanced solid tumor such as melanoma, head and neck, liver or kidney cancer. This chain is built from TRBV7-2 and TRBJ2-1, with no confidently assigned D gene. The CDR3 is CASSYYNEQFF. The nucleotides are TGTGCCAGCAGCTACTACAATGAGCAGTTCTTC. Here the CDR3 is joined to the reference TRBV7-2 and TRBJ2-1 genes, and the full variable domain is: GAGVSQSPSNKVTEKGKDVELRCDPISGHTALYWYRQSLGQGLEFLIYFQGNSAPDKSGLPSDRFSAERTGGSVSTLTIQRTQQEDSAVYLCASSYYNEQFFGPGTRLTVL.